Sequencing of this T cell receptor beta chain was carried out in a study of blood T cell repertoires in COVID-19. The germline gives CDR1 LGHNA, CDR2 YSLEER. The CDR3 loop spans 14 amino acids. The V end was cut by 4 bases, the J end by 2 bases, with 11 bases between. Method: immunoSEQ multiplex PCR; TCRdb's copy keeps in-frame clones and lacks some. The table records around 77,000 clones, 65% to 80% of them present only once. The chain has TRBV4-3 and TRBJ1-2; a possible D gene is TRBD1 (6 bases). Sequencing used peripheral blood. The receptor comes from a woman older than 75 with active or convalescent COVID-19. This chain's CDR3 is CASSPETGNYGYTF. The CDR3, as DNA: TGCGCCAGCAGCCCAGAAACAGGGAACTATGGCTACACCTTC.